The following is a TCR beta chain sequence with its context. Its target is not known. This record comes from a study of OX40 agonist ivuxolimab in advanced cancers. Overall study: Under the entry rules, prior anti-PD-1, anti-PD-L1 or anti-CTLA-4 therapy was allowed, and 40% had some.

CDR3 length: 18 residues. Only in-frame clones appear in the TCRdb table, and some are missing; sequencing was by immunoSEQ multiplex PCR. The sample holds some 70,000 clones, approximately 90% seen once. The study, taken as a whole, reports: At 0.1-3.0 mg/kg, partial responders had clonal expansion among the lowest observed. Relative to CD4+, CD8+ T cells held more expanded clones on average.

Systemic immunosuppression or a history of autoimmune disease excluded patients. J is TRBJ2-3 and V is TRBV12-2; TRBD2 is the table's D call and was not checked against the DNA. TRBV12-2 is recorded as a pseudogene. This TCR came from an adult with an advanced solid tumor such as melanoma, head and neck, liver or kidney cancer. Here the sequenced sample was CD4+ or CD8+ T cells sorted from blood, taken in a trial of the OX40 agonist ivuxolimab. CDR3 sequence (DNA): TGTGCAAGTCGCTTAGCGAGAGCGGGGACTAGCCGGGCAGATACGCAGTATTTT. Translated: CASRLARAGTSRADTQYF.